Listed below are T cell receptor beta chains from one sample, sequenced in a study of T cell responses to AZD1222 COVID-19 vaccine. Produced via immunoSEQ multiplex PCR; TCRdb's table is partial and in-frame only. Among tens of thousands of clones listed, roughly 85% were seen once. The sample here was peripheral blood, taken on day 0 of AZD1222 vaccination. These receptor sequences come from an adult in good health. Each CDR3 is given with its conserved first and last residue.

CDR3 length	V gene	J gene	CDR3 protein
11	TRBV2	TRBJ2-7	CASSLSYEQYF
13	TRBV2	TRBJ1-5	CASRGLLNQPQHF
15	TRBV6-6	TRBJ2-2	CASSRGDRGAGELFF
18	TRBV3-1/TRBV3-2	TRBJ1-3	CASSQDPAGTGGRNTIYF
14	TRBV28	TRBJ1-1	CASYPPGVVTEAFF
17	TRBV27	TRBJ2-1	CASSLTSLDRVVDEQFF
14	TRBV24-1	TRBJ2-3	CATSDLRQSDTQYF
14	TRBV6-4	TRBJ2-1	CASSEEVRGYRQFF
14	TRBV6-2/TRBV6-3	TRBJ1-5	CASSGTGGRQPQHF
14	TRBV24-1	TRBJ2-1	CATSTAGGSNEQFF
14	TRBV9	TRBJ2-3	CASKSGADTDTQYF
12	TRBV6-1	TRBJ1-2	CASSEWTYGYTF
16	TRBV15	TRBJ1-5	CATSRDIQGTNQPQHF
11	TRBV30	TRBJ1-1	CAWSIGGEAFF
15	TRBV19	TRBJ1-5	CASSMRIWDNQPQHF
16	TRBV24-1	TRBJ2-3	CATSPRGGKDFATQYF
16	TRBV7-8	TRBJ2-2	CASTLALAGTTGELFF
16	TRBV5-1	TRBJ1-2	CASSLGSGGNLYGYTF
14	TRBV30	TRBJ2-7	CAWREGLAVDEQYF
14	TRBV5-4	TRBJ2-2	CAIPDQSDTGELFF
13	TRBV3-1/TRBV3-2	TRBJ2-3	CASSSGGTDTQYF
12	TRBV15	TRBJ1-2	CATSRGDYGYTF
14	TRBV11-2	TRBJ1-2	CASSFGTDNYGYTF
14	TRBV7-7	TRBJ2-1	CASSLAGQGHEQFF
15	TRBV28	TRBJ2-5	CATCTDRGLQETQYF
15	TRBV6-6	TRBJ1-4	CASSFNLGQDEKLFF
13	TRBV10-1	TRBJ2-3	CASSEEGTDTQYF
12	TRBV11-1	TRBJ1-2	CASSLVGYGYTF
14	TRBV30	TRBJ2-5	CAWSGTGRGETQYF
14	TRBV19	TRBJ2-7	CATSGTGGAYEQYF
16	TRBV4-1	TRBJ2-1	CASSQDTGNSYNEQFF
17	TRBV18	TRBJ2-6	CASPRDGRNSGANVLTF